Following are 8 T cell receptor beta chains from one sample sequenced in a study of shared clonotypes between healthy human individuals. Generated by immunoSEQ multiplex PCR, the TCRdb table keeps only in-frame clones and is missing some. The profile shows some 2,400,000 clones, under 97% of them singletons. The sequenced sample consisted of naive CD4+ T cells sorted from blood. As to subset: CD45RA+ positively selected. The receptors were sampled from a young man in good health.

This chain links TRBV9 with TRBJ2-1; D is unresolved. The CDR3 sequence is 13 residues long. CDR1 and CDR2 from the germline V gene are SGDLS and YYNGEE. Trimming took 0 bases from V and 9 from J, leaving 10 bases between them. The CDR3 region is CASSVAQAGEQFF. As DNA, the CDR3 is TGTGCCAGCAGCGTAGCTCAGGCAGGTGAGCAGTTCTTC.

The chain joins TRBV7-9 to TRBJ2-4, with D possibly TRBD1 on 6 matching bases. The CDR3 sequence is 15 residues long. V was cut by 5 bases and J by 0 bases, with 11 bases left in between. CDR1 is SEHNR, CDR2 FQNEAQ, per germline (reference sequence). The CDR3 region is CASSPDSGAKNIQYF. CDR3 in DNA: TGTGCCAGCAGCCCGGACAGTGGAGCCAAAAACATTCAGTACTTC.

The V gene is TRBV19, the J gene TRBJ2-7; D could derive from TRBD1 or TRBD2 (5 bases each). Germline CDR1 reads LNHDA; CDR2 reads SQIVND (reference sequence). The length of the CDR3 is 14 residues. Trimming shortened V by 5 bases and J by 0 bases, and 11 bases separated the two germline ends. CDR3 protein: CASSGDGSSYEQYF. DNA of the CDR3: TGTGCCAGTAGTGGGGACGGCTCCTCCTACGAGCAGTACTTC.

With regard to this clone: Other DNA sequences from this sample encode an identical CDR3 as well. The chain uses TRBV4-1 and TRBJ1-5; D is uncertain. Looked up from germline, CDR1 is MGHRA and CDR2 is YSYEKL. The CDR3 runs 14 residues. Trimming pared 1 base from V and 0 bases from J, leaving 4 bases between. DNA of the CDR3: TGCGCCAGCAGCCAAGGGGGTAGCAATCAGCCCCAGCATTTT. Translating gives CASSQGGSNQPQHF.

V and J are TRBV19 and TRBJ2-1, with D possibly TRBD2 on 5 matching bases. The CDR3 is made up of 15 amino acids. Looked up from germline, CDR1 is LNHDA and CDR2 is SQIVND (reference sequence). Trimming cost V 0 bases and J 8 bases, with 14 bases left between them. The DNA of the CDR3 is TGTGCCAGTAGTATAGATGGACTGAGTACCCATGAGCAGTTCTTC. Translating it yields CASSIDGLSTHEQFF.

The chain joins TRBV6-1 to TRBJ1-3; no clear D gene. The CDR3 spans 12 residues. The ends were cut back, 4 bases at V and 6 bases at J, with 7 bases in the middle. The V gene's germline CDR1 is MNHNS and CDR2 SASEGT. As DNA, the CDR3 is TGTGCCAGCAGTGGAGCGCAAAACACCATATATTTT. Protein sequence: CASSGAQNTIYF.

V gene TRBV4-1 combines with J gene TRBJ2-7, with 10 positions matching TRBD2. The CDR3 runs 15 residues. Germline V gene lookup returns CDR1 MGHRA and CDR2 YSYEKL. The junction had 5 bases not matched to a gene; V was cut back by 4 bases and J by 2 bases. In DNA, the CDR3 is TGCGCCAGCAGCCCCGAAGCGGGAGGGGCCTACGAGCAGTACTTC. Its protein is CASSPEAGGAYEQYF.

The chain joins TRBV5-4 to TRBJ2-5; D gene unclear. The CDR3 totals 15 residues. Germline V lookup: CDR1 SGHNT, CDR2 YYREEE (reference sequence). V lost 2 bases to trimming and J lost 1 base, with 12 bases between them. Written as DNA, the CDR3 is TGTGCCAGCAGCTTCCCTGGGTCTCCCCAAGAGACCCAGTACTTC. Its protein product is CASSFPGSPQETQYF. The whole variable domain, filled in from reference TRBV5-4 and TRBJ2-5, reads ETGVTQSPTHLIKTRGQQVTLRCSSQSGHNTVSWYQQALGQGPQFIFQYYREEENGRGNFPPRFSGLQFPNYSSELNVNALELDDSALYLCASSFPGSPQETQYFGPGTRLLVL.